The clone carrying this T cell receptor beta chain came up a few times. This entry belongs to a study of blood T cell repertoires in COVID-19. Study-level background: Sources were T cells, B-cell-depleted T cells, or PBMCs; the material itself was cDNA or gDNA.

Sequenced by immunoSEQ multiplex PCR; TCRdb stores in-frame clones only, minus some. The table has some 120,000 clones, 86% seen once. The germline gives CDR1 KGHSH, CDR2 LQKENI. Trimming removed 3 bases at V and 1 base at J, with 7 bases between. The CDR3 consists of 14 residues. Sequenced sample: peripheral blood. This clonotype was obtained from a human donor in a cohort sampled during active COVID-19. This sequence joins TRBV18 and TRBJ1-5; D is unclear. In DNA, the CDR3 is TGTGCCAGCTCACCTGGACTGAGCAATCAGCCCCAGCATTTT. Translated: CASSPGLSNQPQHF.